The entry below describes one TCR beta chain. Tagging with unique molecular identifiers was applied to individual cDNA molecules. Using its own MiXCR run on the 5' RACE reads, TCRdb lists one record per CDR3 protein. The table shows around 59,000 distinct CDR3 sequences, with 8% to 9% occurring only once. This sample is part of a study of early T cells in non-severe SARS-CoV-2 infection. CDR3 length: 15 amino acids. V lost 5 bases and J 1 base, leaving 15 bases between the germline ends. CDR1 SGHTA and CDR2 FQGNSA come from the germline V gene. The V and J genes are TRBV7-2 and TRBJ2-7; D is perhaps TRBD2 (6 bases). The sequenced material came from whole blood. This sequence was found in an adult who was a healthcare worker with PCR-confirmed SARS-CoV-2 infection or an uninfected control (not recorded which). The CDR3 nucleotides read TGTGCCAGCAGCCTACCGGGACTCGGTTCCTACGAGCAGTACTTC. The encoded protein is CASSLPGLGSYEQYF.